Here is one TCR beta chain with its context. The clone's antigen remains unknown. No base qualities exist here, and no much larger clone lies one base off it. The record originates from a study of control samples from healthy donors and cancer patients (TCRdb year 2020). The library was prepared using the immunoSEQ multiplex PCR assay. TCRdb mirrors the immuneACCESS table, restricted to in-frame sequences. Some clones are absent from its copies; in checked studies, under half trace to an unresolved V gene, and the reason for the others is unknown. This sample gives approximately 46,000 clones in total; about 92% of them show up just once. Just under 0.8% of the sample lies in the top ten. Sequencing was carried out using PBMCs. The clonotype was recovered from a man aged 25 to 40 with colorectal cancer.

The CDR3: CSVYGTTGQDTEAFF. The nucleotide sequence reads TGCAGCGTCTACGGGACAACGGGACAGGACACTGAAGCTTTCTTT. The rearrangement combines TRBV29-1 with TRBJ1-1; TRBD1 fits 8 bases in the junction. CDR1 and CDR2 (SQVTM, ANQGSEA) derive from the germline V gene. The CDR3, from cysteine to phenylalanine, totals 15 residues. Of the read, only the CDR3 DNA is kept; its 45 bases are in frame from base 1. Germline trimming: 6 bases from V, 3 bases from J; junction bases outside gene matches: 12.